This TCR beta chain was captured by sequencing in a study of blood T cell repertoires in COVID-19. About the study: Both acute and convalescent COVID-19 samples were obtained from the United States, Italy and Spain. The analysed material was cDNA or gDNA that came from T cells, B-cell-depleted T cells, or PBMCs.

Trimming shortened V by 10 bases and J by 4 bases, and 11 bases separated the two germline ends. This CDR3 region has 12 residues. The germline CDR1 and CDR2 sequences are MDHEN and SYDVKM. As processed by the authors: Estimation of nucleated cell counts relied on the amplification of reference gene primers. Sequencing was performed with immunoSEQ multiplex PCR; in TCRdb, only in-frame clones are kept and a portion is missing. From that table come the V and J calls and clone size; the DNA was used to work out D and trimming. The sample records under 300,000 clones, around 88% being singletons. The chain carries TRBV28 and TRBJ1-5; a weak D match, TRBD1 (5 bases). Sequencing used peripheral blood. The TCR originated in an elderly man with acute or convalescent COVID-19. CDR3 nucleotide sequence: TGTGCCACCGGGGGGGGGAATCAGCCCCAGCATTTT. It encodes CATGGGNQPQHF. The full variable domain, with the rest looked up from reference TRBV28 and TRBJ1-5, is DVKVTQSSRYLVKRTGEKVFLECVQDMDHENMFWYRQDPGLGLRLIYFSYDVKMKEKGDIPEGYSVSREKKERFSLILESASTNQTSMYLCATGGGNQPQHFGDGTRLSIL.